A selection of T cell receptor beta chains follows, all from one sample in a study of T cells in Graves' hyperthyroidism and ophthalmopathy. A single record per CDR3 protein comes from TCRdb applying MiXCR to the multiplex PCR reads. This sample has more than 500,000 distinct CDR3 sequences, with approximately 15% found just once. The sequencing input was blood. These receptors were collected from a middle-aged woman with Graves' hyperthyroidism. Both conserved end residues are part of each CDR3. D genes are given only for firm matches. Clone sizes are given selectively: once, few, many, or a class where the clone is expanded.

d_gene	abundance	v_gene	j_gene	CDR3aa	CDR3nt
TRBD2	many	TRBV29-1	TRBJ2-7	CSSPGRQETYEQYF	TGCAGCTCCCCCGGGAGGCAGGAAACCTACGAGCAGTACTTC
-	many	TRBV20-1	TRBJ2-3	CSARVTADTQYF	TGCAGTGCTAGAGTGACAGCTGATACGCAGTATTTT
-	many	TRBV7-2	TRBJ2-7	CASSLPGLYEQYF	TGTGCCAGCAGCCTTCCGGGGCTCTACGAGCAGTACTTC
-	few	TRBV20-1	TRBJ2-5	CSASIQETQYF	TGCAGTGCTAGCATACAAGAGACCCAGTACTTC
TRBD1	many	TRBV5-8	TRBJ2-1	CASSPGDRGEDEQFF	TGTGCCAGCAGCCCGGGGGACAGGGGAGAGGATGAGCAGTTCTTC
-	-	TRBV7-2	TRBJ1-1	CASSLTDDRNTEAFF	TGTGCCAGCAGCCTGACTGACGACAGGAACACTGAAGCTTTCTTT
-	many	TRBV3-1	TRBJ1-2	CASSRLDSYGYTF	TGTGCCAGCAGCCGTTTGGACAGCTATGGCTACACCTTC
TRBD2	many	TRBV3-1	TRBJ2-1	CASSLTSGGGYNEQFF	TGTGCCAGCAGCCTAACTAGCGGAGGGGGCTACAATGAGCAGTTCTTC
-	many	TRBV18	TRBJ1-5	CASSPGPGEQPQHF	TGTGCCAGCTCACCGGGACCTGGAGAACAGCCCCAGCATTTT
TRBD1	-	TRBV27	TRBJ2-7	CASTAPGTGTYEQYF	TGTGCCAGCACCGCACCGGGGACAGGGACCTACGAGCAGTACTTC
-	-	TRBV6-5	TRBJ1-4	CASSYSGGDNEKLFF	TGTGCCAGCAGTTACTCCGGCGGAGATAATGAAAAACTGTTTTTT
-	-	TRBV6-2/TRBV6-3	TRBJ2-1	CASSYSKDRPWDNEQFF	TGTGCCAGCAGTTACTCGAAAGACCGGCCTTGGGACAATGAGCAGTTCTTC
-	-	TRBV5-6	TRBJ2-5	CASSLEGGVLPETQYF	TGTGCCAGCAGCTTGGAAGGGGGAGTGTTGCCTGAGACCCAGTACTTC
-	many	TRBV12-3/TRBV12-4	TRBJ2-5	CASRDSPRETQYF	TGTGCCAGCAGGGACAGTCCCAGGGAGACCCAGTACTTC
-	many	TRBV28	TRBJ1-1	CASSIRGDTEAFF	TGTGCCAGCAGTATCAGGGGTGACACTGAAGCTTTCTTT
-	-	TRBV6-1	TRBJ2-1	CASSADLGTYNEQFF	TGTGCCAGCAGTGCAGACCTGGGAACCTACAATGAGCAGTTCTTC
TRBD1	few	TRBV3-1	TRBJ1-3	CASSPWTGADGNTIYF	TGTGCCAGCAGCCCCTGGACAGGGGCTGACGGAAACACCATATATTTT
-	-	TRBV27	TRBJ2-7	CASNLFRGLSYEQYF	TGTGCCAGCAATTTATTTCGGGGGCTGAGTTACGAGCAGTACTTC
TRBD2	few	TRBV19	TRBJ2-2	CASRMDSGGNTGELFF	TGTGCCAGTAGGATGGATAGCGGGGGGAACACCGGGGAGCTGTTTTTT
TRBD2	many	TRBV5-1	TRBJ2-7	CASSPFGTKSSYEQYF	TGCGCCAGCAGCCCCTTCGGGACTAAGAGCTCCTACGAGCAGTACTTC
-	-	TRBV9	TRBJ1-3	CASNPGSLGNTIYF	TGTGCCAGCAACCCCGGGTCTCTTGGAAACACCATATATTTT
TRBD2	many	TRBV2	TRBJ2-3	CASRDRLAGSPDTQYF	TGTGCCAGCAGAGACAGACTAGCGGGTAGCCCAGATACGCAGTATTTT
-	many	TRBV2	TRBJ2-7	CASSEYQPLRGQYF	TGTGCCAGCAGTGAATACCAGCCTCTACGAGGGCAGTACTTC
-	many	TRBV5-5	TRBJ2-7	CASSGQGGAYEQYF	TGTGCCAGCAGCGGACAGGGAGGGGCCTACGAGCAGTACTTC
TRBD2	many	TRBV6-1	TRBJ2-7	CASSPSGGASYEQYF	TGTGCCAGCAGTCCCTCGGGGGGGGCATCCTACGAGCAGTACTTC
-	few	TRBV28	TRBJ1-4	CASSWVTGTNEKLFF	TGTGCCAGCAGTTGGGTTACGGGGACTAATGAAAAACTGTTTTTT
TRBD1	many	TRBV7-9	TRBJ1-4	CASSPGQGDEKLFF	TGTGCCAGCAGCCCCGGACAGGGAGATGAAAAACTGTTTTTT
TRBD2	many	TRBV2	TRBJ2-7	CASSFATSGRFYEQYF	TGTGCCAGCAGTTTCGCGACTAGCGGGAGATTTTACGAGCAGTACTTC